Listed here is a single T cell receptor (beta chain). The table lists this clonotype with a few counts. Its antigen target is currently unknown. One base away there is no much larger clone; base qualities are not given. Amplification of TCR beta CDR3 regions was carried out from RNA transcripts. For the first round of RT-PCR on the TCR CDR3, the HTBI primer set was used together with the Qiagen OneStep RT-PCR kit. A second multiplex PCR round built the libraries, followed by size selection and purification. The libraries were sequenced on an Illumina HiSeq2000 using paired-end 100 bp reads. The original methods were these. SOAPnuke was used to process the raw data, removing reads that contained adapters or uncalled bases, had a mean Phred below 15, or lacked an exact match to the constant primer or identifier. High-quality paired reads were merged using COPE v1.2.5, and each unique nucleotide sequence was defined as a clonotype. Clonotypes were aligned to IMGT TRBV, TRBD and TRBJ reference segments using MiTCR v1.1. Analysis was restricted to V-J combinations with a frequency above 0.0001, which covered over 98% of repertoires. The TCS score was defined as the ratio of F50 (clonal expansion) to E x V (chaos), calculated using BLOSUM62-based TCRdist between CDR3 peptides within each V-J. Welch's t-statistics and random forest reduced 450 to 600 V-J features to roughly 13, which were used in a naive Bayes classifier (R e1071). TCRdb reprocessed the public reads (quality trimming at Q25 with fastp, clone calling with MiXCR) and kept in-frame beta chains. Every CDR3 protein is listed once, alongside the most common genes and DNA of its rows. The V and J calls reflect TCRdb's pipeline rather than the authors' work. Across this sample there are roughly 720,000 distinct CDR3 sequences, with approximately 15% seen only once. The top ten hold around 15% of the sample.

This record belongs to a study of T cells in Graves' hyperthyroidism and ophthalmopathy (dated by TCRdb to between 2018 and 2021). As for the study more broadly: Peripheral blood samples were taken at the time of initial diagnosis, prior to any treatment. To identify distinguishing TCR V-J signatures, a discovery cohort of some 99 patients was used, comprising 43 with Graves' ophthalmopathy and around 57 with stable Graves' hyperthyroidism. Prospective prediction of ophthalmopathy was tested in an independent validation cohort of about 19 hyperthyroidism patients and 17 patients who later progressed to ophthalmopathy. The approximately 95 discovery patients were divided at random into training and test sets in a 7:3 ratio. In addition, the study compared T-cell repertoires in thyroid tissue and in blood from roughly six Graves' hyperthyroidism patients. After blood sampling, hyperthyroidism patients were treated with methimazole at a starting dose of 30 mg daily, and ophthalmopathy patients were treated with high-dose intravenous methylprednisolone. The paper describes TCR Vbeta CDR3 sequencing of 135 peripheral blood samples, made up of about 40 ophthalmopathy patients, 70 to 75 hyperthyroidism patients and some 17 progressor patients.

Stable Graves' hyperthyroidism was defined as no progression to ophthalmopathy during 18 months of follow-up. Hyperthyroidism patients were newly diagnosed, with disease duration under 2 months, and aged 18 to 65 years. Any patient with an uncontrolled infection, another autoimmune disease, pregnancy or lactation was excluded. Diagnoses relied on clinical symptoms, serum thyroxine and TRAb, thyroid ultrasound and orbital computed tomography. Ficoll-Paque density gradient centrifugation was used to isolate PBMCs from about 10 ml of fresh peripheral blood. Total RNA was extracted using Trizol reagent, and RNA quality was assessed on an Agilent 2100 Bioanalyzer. Sequences SGHTA (CDR1) and FQGTGA (CDR2) are obtained from the germline V gene. The CDR3 measures 15 amino acids from cysteine to phenylalanine. Just CDR3 DNA is preserved here, 45 bases in frame from base 1. V gives up 4 bases and J gives up 5 bases, and the segment between their germline ends measures 17 bases.

General conclusions and limits of the study: In validation, the model predicted progression to ophthalmopathy with 60% to 71% sensitivity and roughly 72% specificity, a median of roughly seven months before onset. No statistical method was used to set the sample size in advance, and investigators knew the group allocation. Most expanded thyroid clonotypes (frequency above 0.001) were also detected in blood, a finding suggesting that blood repertoires may reflect thyroid immune responses. Ophthalmopathy was separated from stable hyperthyroidism by a 13 V-J signature model, with approximately 86% sensitivity and just over 81% specificity obtained in cross-validation and 80%/75% obtained in testing.

The sequenced sample was blood. This TCR was sampled from a man aged 45-60 years with Graves' hyperthyroidism. The rearrangement joined TRBV7-3 to TRBJ1-1; TRBD1 could be the D gene, as 5 bases match. The DNA reads TGTGCCAGCAGCTCTACCCGGGACGGGGGGACTGAAGCTTTCTTT. It codes for CASSSTRDGGTEAFF.